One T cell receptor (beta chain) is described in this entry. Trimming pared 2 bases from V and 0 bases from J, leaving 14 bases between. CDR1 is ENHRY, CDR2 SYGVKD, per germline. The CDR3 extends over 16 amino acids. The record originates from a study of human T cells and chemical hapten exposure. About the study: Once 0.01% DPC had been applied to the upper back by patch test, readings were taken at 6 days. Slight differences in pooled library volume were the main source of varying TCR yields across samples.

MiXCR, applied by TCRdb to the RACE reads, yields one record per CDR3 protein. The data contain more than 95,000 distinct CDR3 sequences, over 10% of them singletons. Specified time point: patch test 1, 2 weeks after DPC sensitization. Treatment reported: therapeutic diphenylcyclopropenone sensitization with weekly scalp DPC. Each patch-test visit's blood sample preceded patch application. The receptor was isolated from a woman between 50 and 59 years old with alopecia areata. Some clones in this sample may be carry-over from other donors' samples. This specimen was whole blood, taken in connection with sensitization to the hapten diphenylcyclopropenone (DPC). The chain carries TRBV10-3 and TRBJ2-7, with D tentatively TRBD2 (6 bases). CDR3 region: CAISEPGTVSSYEQYF. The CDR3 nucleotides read TGTGCCATCAGTGAGCCCGGGACTGTTAGCTCCTACGAGCAGTACTTC.